This TCR beta chain comes out of a study of OX40 agonist ivuxolimab in advanced cancers. Overall study: Earlier anti-PD-1, anti-PD-L1 or anti-CTLA-4 therapy was permitted; around 40% had received some.

To note about this clone: The target antigen is unknown. The junction differs from germline at one of its ends, possibly a read error.

General study findings and limits: Doses of 0.1 to 3.0 mg/kg were accompanied by clonal expansion of CD4+ and CD8+ blood T cells by week 6.

Autoimmune disease history or systemic immunosuppression disqualified patients. Data came from immunoSEQ multiplex PCR; TCRdb stores just in-frame clones and leaves some out. This sample carries 80,000 to 100,000 clones, 90% to 95% of them seen once, and the ten largest clones take around 2.8%. The receptor was isolated from an adult with an advanced solid tumor such as melanoma, head and neck, liver or kidney cancer. Material: CD4+ or CD8+ T cells sorted from blood, obtained in a trial of the OX40 agonist ivuxolimab.

CDR3 coding DNA: TGCGCCAGCAGCCAGTCCAGGGGGCGCGGCCACGTCCTGGCTTTC. Its translation: CASSQSRGRGHVLAF. The chain has TRBV4-1 and TRBJ2-6; 8 bases align to TRBD1. This CDR3 contains 15 residues. Germline V gene lookup returns CDR1 MGHRA and CDR2 YSYEKL.